This TCR beta chain is from a study of shared clonotypes between healthy human individuals. Findings and limits, study-wide: Clonotype sharing among donors was thought likely to change with sequencing depth.

Notes on this clone: Its specificity is unknown.

CD4+ cells underwent separation, giving CD45RA+ naive and CD45RA-negative memory subsets. Germline-derived CDR1 and CDR2 are MDHEN and SYDVKM. Trimming took off 6 bases at V and 4 bases at J, with 18 bases between the two ends. The CDR3 covers 15 residues. The repertoire was sequenced with immunoSEQ multiplex PCR; TCRdb's copy has only in-frame clones and lacks some. The data contain under 2.5 million clones, 92% of them singletons. The chain employs TRBV28 and TRBJ1-1; maybe TRBD1 (5 bases). The material sequenced was naive CD4+ T cells from PBMCs. The subset here: CD45RA+ positively selected. The TCR was taken from a man between 18 and 35 years old in good health. Some clones in this sample may be carry-over from other donors' samples. In DNA form, the CDR3 reads TGTGCCAGCAGCCAAGCAGCAACAGGAATCACTGAAGCTTTCTTT. It specifies CASSQAATGITEAFF.